This TCR beta chain was sequenced in a study of cytomegalovirus exposure and HLA in healthy donors. This CDR3 is built from 13 residues. Germline CDR1 and CDR2: SQVTM and ANQGSEA. Trimming removed 6 bases at V and 5 bases at J, with 17 bases between. Some clones are missing from TCRdb's copy, which holds only in-frame ones; the method was immunoSEQ multiplex PCR. Of roughly 45,000 clones listed, nearly 95% are singletons. The source material was PBMCs. The chain couples TRBV29-1 to TRBJ2-7; tentative D call: TRBD1 (6 bases). The receptor comes from a woman aged 18-30 years in good health and CMV-seropositive. CDR3 in DNA: TGCAGCGTGGCACAGGGTCTCAGTAACGAGCAGTACTTC. Protein product: CSVAQGLSNEQYF.